These T cell receptor beta chains were read from a single sample in a study of T cell responses to AZD1222 COVID-19 vaccine. Sequencing used immunoSEQ multiplex PCR; TCRdb keeps in-frame clones, though not all of them. The sample includes approximately 100,000 clones, approximately 89% of them seen just once. Sequenced here: peripheral blood, sampled 28 days after the second AZD1222 dose. The source of these receptors is an adult who received the AZD1222 COVID-19 vaccine. Each CDR3 is given with its conserved first and last residue. Fields, in order: D gene, clone size, CDR3 length, V gene, J gene, CDR3 protein, CDR3 DNA. The D gene is left open where the match is weak. Clone size appears in some rows only: once, few, many, or a class for an expanded clone.

TRBD1,.,15,TRBV2,TRBJ1-5,CASSGQGGGNQPQHF,TGTGCCAGCAGTGGACAGGGAGGTGGCAATCAGCCCCAGCATTTT
.,.,14,TRBV4-1,TRBJ2-6,CASSQVGVANVLTF,TGCGCCAGCAGCCAAGTCGGTGTGGCCAACGTCCTGACTTTC
.,.,15,TRBV28,TRBJ1-3,CASSLMEYSGNTIYF,TGTGCCAGCAGTTTAATGGAGTACTCTGGAAACACCATATATTTT
TRBD1,few,13,TRBV6-5,TRBJ1-5,CASSMTGTQPQHF,TGTGCCAGCAGTATGACAGGGACTCAGCCCCAGCATTTT
TRBD1,.,15,TRBV7-7,TRBJ1-2,CASSRKPGQNYGYTF,TGTGCTAGCAGCAGAAAACCGGGACAGAACTATGGCTACACCTTC
.,once,17,TRBV12-5,TRBJ1-5,CASGLVLGAGSNQPQHF,TGTGCTAGTGGTTTGGTACTAGGGGCAGGGAGCAATCAGCCCCAGCATTTT
.,.,14,TRBV2,TRBJ1-1,CASRGTKMNTEAFF,TGTGCCAGCAGGGGAACCAAAATGAACACTGAAGCTTTCTTT
.,.,11,TRBV5-6,TRBJ2-7,CASSHGDEQYF,TGTGCCAGCAGCCACGGTGACGAGCAGTACTTC
.,.,15,TRBV6-6,TRBJ2-1,CASSYNGVRYNEQFF,TGTGCCAGCAGTTACAACGGGGTCCGGTACAATGAGCAGTTCTTC
.,.,14,TRBV5-4,TRBJ2-3,CASSLGTQKTTQYF,TGTGCCAGCAGCTTGGGGACTCAGAAAACGACGCAGTATTTT
TRBD1,.,15,TRBV6-4,TRBJ2-2,CASRAGTGGTGELFF,TGTGCCAGCAGGGCCGGGACAGGGGGCACCGGGGAGCTGTTTTTT
.,.,13,TRBV6-2/TRBV6-3,TRBJ1-1,CASSPRDFTEAFF,TGTGCCAGCAGCCCCCGGGACTTCACTGAAGCTTTCTTT
.,.,15,TRBV5-6,TRBJ1-5,CASSLGQGVNQPQHF,TGTGCCAGCAGCTTGGGGCAGGGAGTCAATCAGCCCCAGCATTTT
.,.,14,TRBV7-2,TRBJ2-3,CASSFTSNTDTQYF,TGTGCCAGCAGCTTTACTAGCAACACAGATACGCAGTATTTT
.,.,13,TRBV6-5,TRBJ1-2,CASSSQGNYGYTF,TGTGCCAGCAGTTCACAGGGTAACTATGGCTACACCTTC
.,once,13,TRBV27,TRBJ1-4,CASSLAPVEKLFF,TGTGCCAGCAGTTTAGCCCCGGTCGAAAAACTGTTTTTT
.,.,15,TRBV28,TRBJ1-5,CASSLEGDSNQPQHF,TGTGCCAGCAGTTTAGAGGGGGATAGCAATCAGCCCCAGCATTTT
.,.,10,TRBV20-1,TRBJ1-4,CSARAEKLFF,TGCAGTGCTAGGGCAGAAAAACTGTTTTTT
TRBD2,once,13,TRBV29-1,TRBJ2-4,CSVGGSAKNIQYF,TGCAGCGTGGGGGGGAGTGCCAAAAACATTCAGTACTTC
TRBD2,.,15,TRBV12-5,TRBJ2-1,CASALRGSSYNEQFF,TGTGCTAGTGCCTTGCGGGGGTCCTCCTACAATGAGCAGTTCTTC
TRBD2,once,14,TRBV13,TRBJ2-7,CASSRGGFSYEQYF,TGTGCCAGCAGCCGCGGGGGATTCTCCTACGAGCAGTACTTC
TRBD2,.,16,TRBV7-8,TRBJ2-3,CASSLEDGGSTDTQYF,TGTGCCAGCAGCTTAGAGGACGGGGGGTCCACAGATACGCAGTATTTT
.,.,16,TRBV19,TRBJ2-1,CASSMSMSVSYNEQFF,TGTGCCAGTAGTATGTCGATGAGCGTCTCCTACAATGAGCAGTTCTTC
.,.,14,TRBV18,TRBJ1-2,CASSPQGPNYGYTF,TGTGCCAGCTCACCCCAGGGCCCGAACTATGGCTACACCTTC
.,few,19,TRBV7-5,TRBJ2-3,CARSLWSSGGRDFFDTQYF,TGTGCCAGAAGCTTATGGTCCAGCGGGGGGCGGGATTTTTTTGATACGCAGTATTTT
.,.,15,TRBV24-1,TRBJ2-5,CATSDPNPGEETQYF,TGTGCCACCAGTGATCCCAACCCCGGGGAGGAGACCCAGTACTTC
TRBD1,.,14,TRBV10-2,TRBJ1-5,CASSQGQGNQPQHF,TGCGCCAGCTCCCAGGGACAGGGGAATCAGCCCCAGCATTTT
.,once,13,TRBV5-1,TRBJ2-5,CASSPGLGETQYF,TGCGCCAGCAGCCCCGGGCTGGGGGAGACCCAGTACTTC
.,.,13,TRBV18,TRBJ1-5,CASSRGLGQPQHF,TGTGCCAGCTCACGGGGGCTCGGGCAGCCCCAGCATTTT